This T cell receptor beta chain was sequenced in a study of T cell clonality in common variable immunodeficiency. Produced via immunoSEQ multiplex PCR; TCRdb's table is partial and in-frame only. The data show tens of thousands of clones, none appearing only once, with about 13% held by the ten largest. This clone was recorded a few times. The sequence was obtained from a person aged 18 to 70 in good health. The sequenced material came from peripheral blood mononuclear cells.

The sequenced CDR3 bases are TGTGCCATCTCCAATCCGGGACTAGTGAAAGAGACC. It encodes CAISNPGLVKET. The whole CDR3 sequence reads CAISNPGLVKETQYF. The chain is built from TRBV2 and TRBJ2-5, with 8 bases aligning to TRBD2. Read sequence stops 3 residues before the CDR3 end, and the germline J gene provides the missing end. The V gene's germline CDR1 is SNHLY and CDR2 FYNNEI. This CDR3 spans 15 amino acids. V was pared by 10 bases and J by 3 bases, with 13 bases of the junction left unmatched.